This TCR beta chain comes out of a study of cytomegalovirus exposure and HLA in healthy donors. Study-level findings and limits: The study designated roughly 160 TCR beta chains cytomegalovirus-associated.

Use of 60 Vbeta and 13 Jbeta primers characterized the PCR. This table comes from immunoSEQ multiplex PCR, and its TCRdb copy is limited to in-frame clones, with some not included. The sample consists of around 140,000 clones, almost 85% of them appearing once. Trimming cost V 0 bases and J 7 bases, with 12 bases left between them. Germline V gives CDR1 SGHDN, CDR2 FVKESK. This CDR3 region has 14 residues. With respect to this clone: Its antigen remains unknown.

This sequence originates from a woman aged 40 to 50 in good health and CMV-seronegative. The sample comprised PBMCs. This chain links TRBV14 with TRBJ1-1; weak D call: TRBD1 (5 bases). The CDR3 DNA follows: TGTGCCAGCAGCCAAGATTGGGGCTTGGATGAAGCTTTCTTT. As protein: CASSQDWGLDEAFF.